The 22 T cell receptor beta chains below come from one sample, sequenced in a study of blood T cells in healthy people across ages. Next came a second PCR, run for about 7 to 12 cycles, which used a sample-barcoded 5' primer along with a J-beta primer mix. From the 5' RACE reads, TCRdb called clonotypes with MiXCR, one entry per CDR3 protein. The table lists roughly 680,000 distinct CDR3 sequences, 52% of them singletons. Sequenced material: blood. These receptors came from a woman of 80 years or more in good health.

This clonotype was picked up many times. This chain connects TRBV12-3 or TRBV12-4 to TRBJ2-3; the match to TRBD1 covers 8 bases. V shed 6 bases and J 0 bases; nucleotides not matched to a gene: 8. This CDR3 is 16 amino acids long. CDR3 residues: CASSAAQGASTDTQYF. DNA of the CDR3: TGTGCCAGCAGCGCCGCTCAGGGGGCTAGCACAGATACGCAGTATTTT.

As DNA, the CDR3 is TGTGCCAGCAGCCAGGAGGGAACGAGCTCCTACAATGAGCAGTTCTTC. It yields the protein CASSQEGTSSYNEQFF. The V gene is TRBV4-2, the J gene TRBJ2-1; tentative D call: TRBD2 (6 bases). This CDR3 spans 16 amino acids. CDR1 and CDR2 (germline): LGHNA, YNFKEQ. The V and J ends lost 3 bases and 0 bases respectively, with 12 bases between them.

Details on this clonotype: A much larger clone differs from this one at a single base, so this may be a read error. The chain couples TRBV2 to TRBJ2-5, with D perhaps TRBD1 or TRBD2 (5 bases each). With 6 bases removed from V and 11 bases from J, the gap between germline ends came to 13 bases. CDR1 and CDR2 (germline): SNHLY, FYNNEI. The CDR3 loop spans 11 amino acids. CDR3 bases: TGTGCCAGCAGGAGGGGCAATGAGCAGTACTTC. Protein product: CASRRGNEQYF.

Ten or more counts support this clonotype. V usage is TRBV29-1 and J usage is TRBJ1-1, with a possible D match to TRBD1 (5 bases). The CDR3 consists of 10 residues. The V gene lost 6 bases and the J gene lost 4 bases, with 6 bases spanning the gap. Per germline, CDR1 SQVTM and CDR2 ANQGSEA. CDR3 sequence (DNA): TGCAGCGTCAGGGTCACTGAAGCTTTCTTT. Protein: CSVRVTEAFF.

The chain combines TRBV4-3 with TRBJ2-5; TRBD2 is a possible D gene (6 bases). V dropped 4 bases and J dropped 1 base, with 16 bases sitting between them. CDR1 and CDR2 from the germline V gene are LGHNA and YSLEER. The CDR3 has 16 amino acids. CDR3 bases: TGCGCCAGCAGCCCGGGTACACTAGCTTCCCAAGAGACCCAGTACTTC. Amino acids: CASSPGTLASQETQYF.

CDR3 loop: CACQGTRSQPQHF. Here the CDR3 DNA reads TGTGCCTGTCAGGGGACGAGGAGTCAGCCCCAGCATTTT. The genes are TRBV30 and TRBJ1-5; the D gene is possibly TRBD1 (6 bases). The germline CDR1 and CDR2 sequences are GTSNPN and SVGIG (reference sequence). Trimming left V 6 bases short and J 6 bases short, with 15 bases between. This CDR3 contains 13 residues.

The chain has TRBV7-2 and TRBJ2-3; 8 positions match TRBD2. With V trimmed by 0 bases and J by 3 bases, 5 bases remained unmatched. This CDR3 region has 16 residues. Germline V gene sequence: CDR1 SGHTA, CDR2 FQGNSA. The CDR3: CASSLAISGGTDTQYF. CDR3 in DNA: TGTGCCAGCAGCTTAGCGATCAGCGGGGGAACAGATACGCAGTATTTT.

Of note for this clonotype: A read error is possible here, since a much larger clone lies one base away. The rearrangement uses TRBV7-6 and TRBJ2-3; D may match TRBD1 or TRBD2 (5 bases each). The V gene lost 1 base and the J gene lost 3 bases, with 14 bases spanning the gap. Germline V gives CDR1 SGHVS, CDR2 FNYEAQ. The CDR3 spans 16 residues. DNA for the CDR3: TGTGCCAGCAGCTTAGTGGGGGTCATGGGTACAGATACGCAGTATTTT. This gives the protein CASSLVGVMGTDTQYF.

As DNA, the CDR3 is TGCAGCGTTGAAGATCAAGACAGGGAGAGCTCCTACGAGCAGTACTTC. It encodes CSVEDQDRESSYEQYF. J is TRBJ2-7 and V is TRBV29-1, with 7 bases identical to TRBD1. J lost 0 bases, V lost 0 bases, and 8 bases had no gene match. CDR1 and CDR2 (germline): SQVTM, ANQGSEA. There are 16 residues in the CDR3.

This clonotype was counted ten times or more. The chain couples TRBV20-1 to TRBJ2-1; tentative D call: TRBD2 (5 bases). V was pared by 0 bases and J by 0 bases, with 12 bases between. CDR1 and CDR2 from the germline V gene are DFQATT and SNEGSKA (reference sequence). This CDR3 region has 16 residues. The CDR3 region is CSARDGEKISYNEQFF. The CDR3, as DNA: TGCAGTGCTAGAGATGGGGAGAAAATCTCCTACAATGAGCAGTTCTTC.

This clonotype was observed a handful of times. The chain has TRBV5-6 and TRBJ1-1, with D unclear. V was clipped by 1 base and J by 1 base, with 11 bases between them. Per germline, CDR1 SGHDT and CDR2 YYEEEE. This CDR3 has 15 amino acids. CDR3 nucleotides: TGTGCCAGCAGCTTGCTCCCCCCGCAGAACACTGAAGCTTTCTTT. Translating it yields CASSLLPPQNTEAFF.

The chain carries TRBV27 and TRBJ2-6; 10 bases map to TRBD1. The V and J ends lost 7 bases and 0 bases, in that order; junction bases with no gene match: 6. The CDR3 runs to 17 residues. CDR1 MNHEY and CDR2 SMNVEV come from the germline V gene (reference sequence). CDR3 loop: CASTLTGGVSGANVLTF. The CDR3, as DNA: TGTGCCAGCACCTTGACAGGGGGCGTCTCTGGGGCCAACGTCCTGACTTTC.

V usage is TRBV20-1 and J usage is TRBJ1-2, with D perhaps matching TRBD1 (5 bases). Trimming removed 7 bases from V and 7 bases from J, with 25 bases in between. Germline V gives CDR1 DFQATT, CDR2 SNEGSKA (reference sequence). CDR3 length equals 15 residues. The chain's CDR3 is CSVRGGQTTSGGYTF. CDR3 DNA sequence: TGCAGTGTTAGGGGCGGTCAAACCACGAGTGGTGGCTACACCTTC.

This clonotype was observed at least ten times. V and J are TRBV24-1 and TRBJ2-1; a possible D gene is TRBD1 (6 bases). Trimming left V 1 base short and J 6 bases short, with 15 bases between. CDR1 is KGHDR, CDR2 SFDVKD, per germline. There are 16 residues in the CDR3. CDR3 nucleotide sequence: TGTGCCACCAGTGATTTAAGCAGGGGAAGAGGCAATGAGCAGTTCTTC. Translated: CATSDLSRGRGNEQFF.

About this clonotype itself: This may stem from a read error, because a much larger clone lies one nucleotide away. The chain joins TRBV9 to TRBJ2-3, with 10 positions matching TRBD2. The germline gives CDR1 SGDLS, CDR2 YYNGEE. The CDR3 loop spans 15 amino acids. The CDR3 DNA reads as TGTGCCAGCAGCGTAAACAGCGGGGGGGAATATACGCGGTATTTT. Amino acids: CASSVNSGGEYTRYF.

Concerning this clonotype itself: One end of the junction does not line up with germline, which may come from a read error. The V gene is TRBV9, the J gene TRBJ2-3; a weak D match, TRBD2 (7 bases). Looked up from germline, CDR1 is SGDLS and CDR2 is YYNGEE. The CDR3 is 15 amino acids. Here the CDR3 reads CACSLGGGATDTQYF. The CDR3, as DNA: TGTGCCTGCAGCCTAGGAGGGGGGGCCACAGATACGCAGTATTTT.

This clonotype was seen at least ten times. This rearrangement joins TRBV28 to TRBJ2-1; D gene uncertain. CDR3 size: 12 residues. Germline loops: CDR1 MDHEN, CDR2 SYDVKM. The V end was cut by 1 base, the J end by 8 bases, with 6 bases between. Here the CDR3 DNA reads TGTGCCAGCAGTTTATATGGTGATGAGCAGTTCTTC. Its translation: CASSLYGDEQFF. Combining the CDR3 with reference TRBV28 and TRBJ2-1 gives the whole variable domain DVKVTQSSRYLVKRTGEKVFLECVQDMDHENMFWYRQDPGLGLRLIYFSYDVKMKEKGDIPEGYSVSREKKERFSLILESASTNQTSMYLCASSLYGDEQFFGPGTRLTVL.

CDR3 sequence reads: CASSIRGQETQYF. The CDR3 region has the DNA TGTGCCAGCAGTATCAGGGGGCAAGAGACCCAGTACTTC. This chain joins TRBV12-3 or TRBV12-4 and TRBJ2-5, with 7 bases aligning to TRBD1. Unmatched junction bases numbered 2, after V lost 5 bases and J lost 2 bases. This CDR3 is 13 amino acids long.

This clonotype was seen a handful of times. The rearrangement uses TRBV20-1 and TRBJ2-3; D gene ambiguous. The germline V gene has CDR1 DFQATT and CDR2 SNEGSKA (reference sequence). This CDR3 has 13 residues. Trimming cost V 3 bases and J 2 bases, with 9 bases left between them. The CDR3 DNA reads as TGCAGTGCTAGTGAAGGAACCACAGATACGCAGTATTTT. This codes for CSASEGTTDTQYF.

This chain connects TRBV20-1 to TRBJ2-5; TRBD1 agrees at 7 bases. The J call could be wrong; TRBJ2-7 is a better fit for the DNA end. This CDR3 contains 13 residues. Germline CDR1 is DFQATT and CDR2 is SNEGSKA (reference sequence). The DNA of the CDR3 is TGCAGTGCTAGGGGCGACAGGGAACGCGAGCAGTACTTC. The encoded protein is CSARGDREREQYF.

This clonotype was observed at least ten times. V gene TRBV6-6 combines with J gene TRBJ1-1; D is ambiguous. This CDR3 has 13 residues. Trimming left V 0 bases short and J 2 bases short, with 4 bases between. Germline values: CDR1 MNHNY, CDR2 SVGAGI (reference sequence). The CDR3 is CASSYSVNTEAFF. The DNA for the CDR3 is TGTGCCAGCAGTTACTCGGTCAACACTGAAGCTTTCTTT.

This clonotype was detected only a few times. The chain has TRBV20-1 and TRBJ1-5; D is uncertain. V shed 1 base and J shed 5 bases, with 9 bases lying between them. The CDR3 covers 13 residues. Germline values: CDR1 DFQATT, CDR2 SNEGSKA (reference sequence). The chain's CDR3 is CSARVSVYQPQHF. CDR3 coding DNA: TGCAGTGCTAGAGTTTCAGTCTATCAGCCCCAGCATTTT.